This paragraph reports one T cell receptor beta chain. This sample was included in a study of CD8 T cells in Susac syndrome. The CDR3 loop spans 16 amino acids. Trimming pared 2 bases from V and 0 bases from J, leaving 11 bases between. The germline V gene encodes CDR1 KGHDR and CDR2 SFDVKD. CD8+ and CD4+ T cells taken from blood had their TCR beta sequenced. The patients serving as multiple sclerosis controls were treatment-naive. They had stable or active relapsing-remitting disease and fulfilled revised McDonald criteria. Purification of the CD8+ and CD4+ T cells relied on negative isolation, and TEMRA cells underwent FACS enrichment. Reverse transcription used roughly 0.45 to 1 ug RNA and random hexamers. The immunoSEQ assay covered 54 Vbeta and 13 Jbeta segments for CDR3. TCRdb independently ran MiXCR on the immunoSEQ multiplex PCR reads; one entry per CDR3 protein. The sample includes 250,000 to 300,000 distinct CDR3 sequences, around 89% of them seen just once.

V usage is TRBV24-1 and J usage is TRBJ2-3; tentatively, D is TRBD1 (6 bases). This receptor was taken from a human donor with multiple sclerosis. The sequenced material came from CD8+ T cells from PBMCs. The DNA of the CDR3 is TGTGCCACCAGTGATTCGTGGACAGTTAGCACAGATACGCAGTATTTT. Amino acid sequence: CATSDSWTVSTDTQYF.